The 27 T cell receptor beta chains below all came from one sample that was sequenced in a study of blood T cell repertoires in COVID-19. Only in-frame clones appear in the TCRdb table, and some are missing; sequencing was by immunoSEQ multiplex PCR. The sample lists around 280,000 clones, 88% occurring once. Specimen: peripheral blood. Every receptor here comes from a woman aged 30 to 39 with COVID-19, enrolled during active disease.

With respect to this clone: Other nucleotide sequences in the sample specify the same CDR3. The chain employs TRBV12-3 or TRBV12-4 and TRBJ2-7, with D tentatively TRBD1 (6 bases). The CDR3 spans 13 residues. V lost 0 bases, J lost 7 bases, and 10 bases lay in between. In DNA form, the CDR3 reads TGTGCCAGCAGTTTAGCAGGGGGTCTTGAGCAGTACTTC. Protein sequence: CASSLAGGLEQYF.

The rearrangement links TRBV6-2 or TRBV6-3 to TRBJ1-2, with a tentative D call TRBD1 (6 bases). Germline assignment: CDR1 MNHEY and CDR2 SVGEGT. This CDR3 contains 14 residues. Trimming cost V 5 bases and J 8 bases, with 18 bases left between them. This chain's CDR3 is CASSASPGGHGYTF. The CDR3 DNA sequence: TGTGCCAGCAGTGCCAGCCCCGGGGGGCACGGCTACACCTTC.

The chain links TRBV5-8 to TRBJ2-5; 7 positions match TRBD1. The V gene end was trimmed by 6 bases and the J gene end by 6 bases; junction bases not matched to a gene: 8. Germline V gene sequence: CDR1 SGHTS, CDR2 YDEGEE. The CDR3 loop spans 13 amino acids. The DNA for the CDR3 is TGTGCCAGCAACCGACAGGGCCTCAAGACCCAGTACTTC. It is translated as CASNRQGLKTQYF. The whole variable domain, remainder taken from reference TRBV5-8 and TRBJ2-5, is EAGVTQSPTHLIKTRGQQATLRCSPISGHTSVYWYQQALGLGLQFLLWYDEGEERNRGNFPPRFSGRQFPNYSSELNVNALELEDSALYLCASNRQGLKTQYFGPGTRLLVL.

The chain uses TRBV19 and TRBJ2-1; 10 positions match TRBD2. Germline V gene sequence: CDR1 LNHDA, CDR2 SQIVND (reference sequence). This CDR3 contains 18 residues. Trimming at V came to 6 bases and at J to 2 bases, leaving 13 bases not matched to a gene. The CDR3 DNA reads as TGTGCCAGTAGGAGGCTCCAGGTAGGACTAGCGGCCTACAATGAGCAGTTCTTC. Its translation is CASRRLQVGLAAYNEQFF.

This sequence joins TRBV5-1 and TRBJ2-7; maybe TRBD2 (5 bases). The CDR3 covers 14 residues. Between the trimmed V and J ends, which lost 1 base and 3 bases, there was a span of 11 bases. Germline values: CDR1 SGHRS, CDR2 YFSETQ. CDR3 sequence (DNA): TGCGCCAGCAGCTTGAAACTAGAGGGCTACGAGCAGTACTTC. This gives the protein CASSLKLEGYEQYF. Supplemented by reference TRBV5-1 and TRBJ2-7, the full variable domain reads KAGVTQTPRYLIKTRGQQVTLSCSPISGHRSVSWYQQTPGQGLQFLFEYFSETQRNKGNFPGRFSGRQFSNSRSEMNVSTLELGDSALYLCASSLKLEGYEQYFGPGTRLTVT.

The gene calls are TRBV7-6 and TRBJ2-5; 9 bases align to TRBD2. The length of the CDR3 is 16 residues. The V segment lost 4 bases and the J segment 5 bases; nucleotides outside the gene matches: 11. Germline loops: CDR1 SGHVS, CDR2 FNYEAQ. CDR3 DNA sequence: TGTGCCAGCAGCTCAGGGCTAGCGGGATCGGGGGAGACCCAGTACTTC. It is translated as CASSSGLAGSGETQYF.

This clone was picked up one time. The CDR3 region has the DNA TGTGCCAGCAGCATCGGACAGGGCTACGAGCAGTACTTC. Protein product: CASSIGQGYEQYF. J is TRBJ2-7 and V is TRBV6-5; 8 nucleotides line up with TRBD1. Germline loops: CDR1 MNHEY, CDR2 SVGAGI. The CDR3 runs 13 residues. Trimming removed 6 bases from V and 3 bases from J; junction bases left unmatched: 4.

The chain carries TRBV18 and TRBJ1-5; 8 bases align to TRBD1. V shed 6 bases and J 5 bases; nucleotides not matched to a gene: 6. This CDR3 spans 14 amino acids. Germline-derived CDR1 and CDR2 are KGHSH and LQKENI. CDR3 sequence reads: CASSPTGEDQPQHF. The CDR3, as DNA: TGTGCCAGCTCCCCGACAGGGGAGGATCAGCCCCAGCATTTT. Variable domain in full (rest from reference TRBV18 and TRBJ1-5): NAGVMQNPRHLVRRRGQEARLRCSPMKGHSHVYWYRQLPEEGLKFMVYLQKENIIDESGMPKERFSAEFPKEGPSILRIQQVVRGDSAAYFCASSPTGEDQPQHFGDGTRLSIL.

This clone appeared a single time. The CDR3 loop reads CSVRVADTQYF. The CDR3 nucleotides are TGCAGTGTCCGCGTCGCAGATACGCAGTATTTT. The chain couples TRBV20-1 to TRBJ2-3; D is unclear. This CDR3 is built from 11 residues. V was trimmed by 7 bases and J by 4 bases, leaving 9 bases between them. Germline V gene lookup returns CDR1 DFQATT and CDR2 SNEGSKA (reference sequence).

The J gene is TRBJ2-7, the V gene TRBV5-1; the D gene is possibly TRBD1 (5 bases). The germline gives CDR1 SGHRS, CDR2 YFSETQ. The CDR3 totals 14 residues. Trimming cost V 0 bases and J 1 base, with 8 bases left between them. The CDR3 sequence: CASSLAGKSYEQYF. CDR3 nucleotide sequence: TGCGCCAGCAGCTTGGCAGGGAAGTCCTACGAGCAGTACTTC.

This clone was observed a few times. This chain connects TRBV11-3 to TRBJ2-2; perhaps TRBD1 as D (6 bases). V was pared by 5 bases and J by 5 bases, with 6 bases between. The germline V gene encodes CDR1 SGHNT and CDR2 YENEEA. This CDR3 region has 12 residues. The CDR3, as DNA: TGTGCCAGCAGCCAGGGGACCGGGGAGCTGTTTTTT. The encoded protein is CASSQGTGELFF.

The V and J genes are TRBV6-5 and TRBJ2-7, with 9 bases matching TRBD2. The V gene end was trimmed by 6 bases and the J gene end by 2 bases; junction bases not matched to a gene: 2. The length of the CDR3 is 13 residues. CDR1 and CDR2 (germline): MNHEY, SVGAGI. The CDR3 nucleotides are TGTGCCAGCAGGGGACTAGCAACCTACGAGCAGTACTTC. Translated, it gives CASRGLATYEQYF.

The chain uses TRBV5-1 and TRBJ2-3, with 9 bases that match TRBD1. The CDR3 has 17 amino acids. V lost 0 bases to trimming and J lost 3 bases; unmatched junction nucleotides: 8. Germline V CDR1 and CDR2: SGHRS, YFSETQ. In nucleotides, the CDR3 is TGCGCCAGCAGCTTGGAGGGGGACAGGGTAATAACAGATACGCAGTATTTT. It specifies CASSLEGDRVITDTQYF.

V and J are TRBV2 and TRBJ2-2, with a weak D call TRBD2 (6 bases). There are 14 residues in the CDR3. V shed 7 bases and J shed 6 bases, with 15 bases lying between them. Germline V CDR1 and CDR2: SNHLY, FYNNEI. The CDR3: CASTTLAPAGELFF. CDR3 sequence (DNA): TGTGCCAGCACCACGCTAGCGCCAGCCGGGGAGCTGTTTTTT.

The chain recombines TRBV21-1 with TRBJ2-7; the table's TRBD1 call for D was not verified on the DNA. TRBV21-1 is annotated as a pseudogene. The CDR3 consists of 15 residues. The CDR3 protein is CASSKGSGQTYEQYF. CDR3 nucleotides: TGTGCCAGCAGCAAAGGATCGGGACAGACCTACGAGCAGTACTTC.

In this sample, this clone turned up once. The V and J genes are TRBV11-2 and TRBJ2-3; D may be TRBD2 (6 bases). V was shortened by 1 base and J by 9 bases, with 11 bases between the two germline ends. CDR3 length equals 13 residues. The germline V gene encodes CDR1 SGHAT and CDR2 FQNNGV. The CDR3 DNA reads TGTGCCAGCAGCTTAGCCCAGGAGGGGACGCAGTATTTT. Translated: CASSLAQEGTQYF.

The chain is built from TRBV5-1 and TRBJ1-5; unclear D gene. CDR1 SGHRS and CDR2 YFSETQ come from the germline V gene. The ends were cut back, 0 bases at V and 4 bases at J, with 8 bases in the middle. The CDR3 contains 14 residues. CDR3 nucleotide sequence: TGCGCCAGCAGCTTGGGGGCGGGAAATCAGCCCCAGCATTTT. This sequence encodes CASSLGAGNQPQHF.

The chain uses TRBV2 and TRBJ2-5; 8 bases map to TRBD2. CDR1 is SNHLY, CDR2 FYNNEI, per germline. The CDR3 runs to 15 residues. V shed 8 bases, J shed 7 bases, and the junction held 15 bases outside the gene matches. This CDR3 reads CASHRQNREGGTQYF. DNA of the CDR3: TGTGCCAGCCATAGGCAAAATCGGGAGGGGGGGACCCAGTACTTC.

This chain connects TRBV9 to TRBJ1-1, with D uncertain. CDR3 length: 14 residues. V was shortened by 3 bases and J by 8 bases, with 17 bases between the two germline ends. Germline V gene sequence: CDR1 SGDLS, CDR2 YYNGEE. The CDR3 coding sequence is TGTGCCAGCAGCGACGGTCCGGAGGGAGTCGAAGCTTTCTTT. Protein: CASSDGPEGVEAFF.

The chain carries TRBV11-1 and TRBJ2-7, with TRBD2 matching 8 bases. The germline gives CDR1 SGHAT, CDR2 FQDESV (reference sequence). V dropped 5 bases and J dropped 5; count of bases not matched to a gene: 14. The CDR3 length is 16 residues. CDR3 DNA: TGTGCCAGCAGCCCTTTCCCGGGACTAGGGACGGACGAGCAGTACTTC. Amino acid sequence: CASSPFPGLGTDEQYF. The full variable domain, in which reference TRBV11-1 and TRBJ2-7 provide the parts outside the CDR3, is EAEVAQSPRYKITEKSQAVAFWCDPISGHATLYWYRQILGQGPELLVQFQDESVVDDSQLPKDRFSAERLKGVDSTLKIQPAELGDSAMYLCASSPFPGLGTDEQYFGPGTRLTVT.

The CDR3 protein is CASSRKVAGAYNEQFF. The CDR3, as DNA: TGTGCCAGCAGCCGAAAAGTAGCGGGAGCTTACAATGAGCAGTTCTTC. V usage is TRBV3-1 (or the pseudogene TRBV3-2) and J usage is TRBJ2-1; 9 bases agree with TRBD2. V trimming: 4 bases; J trimming: 4 bases; junction bases outside the gene matches: 8. CDR1 and CDR2 from the germline V gene are LGHDT and YNNKEL (reference sequence). The CDR3 has 16 residues.

The rearrangement joins TRBV19 to TRBJ2-3, with a weak D call TRBD2 (5 bases). V was trimmed by 8 bases and J by 4 bases, leaving 16 bases between them. Germline V gene lookup returns CDR1 LNHDA and CDR2 SQIVND (reference sequence). The CDR3 contains 14 residues. The CDR3 spells CASGPGKRADTQYF. The CDR3 DNA reads TGTGCCAGTGGACCGGGAAAGCGCGCAGATACGCAGTATTTT.

J is TRBJ2-7 and V is TRBV30; perhaps TRBD1 as D (6 bases). CDR1 is GTSNPN and CDR2 is SVGIG in the germline V gene (reference sequence). The CDR3 contains 13 residues. The V gene lost 2 bases and the J gene lost 2 bases, with 10 bases spanning the gap. DNA of the CDR3: TGTGCCTGGAGTCAGGGGACAACCTACGAGCAGTACTTC. Translated: CAWSQGTTYEQYF.

J is TRBJ1-1 and V is TRBV10-3; no reliable D call. This CDR3 is built from 15 residues. Germline assignment: CDR1 ENHRY and CDR2 SYGVKD. V dropped 5 bases and J dropped 1 base, with 14 bases sitting between them. CDR3 sequence: CAISRGSGRNTEAFF. The DNA for the CDR3 is TGTGCCATCAGTCGAGGGTCAGGAAGGAACACTGAAGCTTTCTTT.

This clone has just one count. The gene calls are TRBV7-9 and TRBJ2-7; D is uncertain. The CDR3 totals 14 residues. V lost 0 bases to trimming and J lost 2 bases, with 8 bases between them. Per germline, CDR1 SEHNR and CDR2 FQNEAQ (reference sequence). CDR3 amino acids: CASSLAQEPYEQYF. CDR3 nucleotides: TGTGCCAGCAGCTTAGCGCAGGAACCCTACGAGCAGTACTTC.

The chain has TRBV5-1 and TRBJ2-2; D possibly corresponds to TRBD1 (6 bases). CDR3 length: 13 amino acids. Germline V gene data show CDR1 as SGHRS and CDR2 as YFSETQ. Trimming left V 1 base short and J 6 bases short, with 7 bases between. CDR3 sequence: CASSLKGAGELFF. The CDR3 DNA sequence: TGCGCCAGCAGCTTGAAGGGGGCCGGGGAGCTGTTTTTT.

This clone was observed once. CDR3 region: CASSQRTGESEAFF. The CDR3 nucleotides are TGCGCCAGCAGCCAACGGACAGGGGAATCTGAAGCTTTCTTT. The J gene is TRBJ1-1, the V gene TRBV4-1; 9 bases are a match to TRBD1. CDR1 MGHRA and CDR2 YSYEKL come from the germline V gene. The length of the CDR3 is 14 residues. With V trimmed by 2 bases and J by 6 bases, 4 bases remained unmatched.